This T cell receptor (beta chain) was sequenced in a study of blood T cells in healthy people across ages (dated by TCRdb to the mid-2010s). Context from the whole study: In model experiments, template switching captured about one uniquely barcoded TCR beta cDNA molecule for every two T cells. Four age groups were formed from the donors: young (average 16 years), middle-aged (less than 40), aged (approximately 60) and long-lived (around 82). The study analyzed two additional independent replicas of 1 million unique cDNA reads from the same blood draw for two donors, one aged 18 to 29 and one aged 80 or older. To avoid experimental bias, donors of different ages were distributed randomly across sequencing lanes. To track age-related changes in TCR beta repertoire diversity, the study relied on deep sequencing normalized with unique cDNA molecular identifiers.

Receptor libraries were prepared by 5' RACE. The instrument was an Illumina HiSeq 2500. The second PCR ran for roughly 6 to 11 cycles and used a J-beta primer mix along with a sample-barcoded 5' primer. A unique molecular identifier was introduced onto each TCR beta cDNA molecule by a template-switch 5' adaptor carrying 12 random nucleotides. At least 2.5 million CDR3-containing paired-end reads were obtained from each sample. First-strand cDNA was synthesized from all RNA with the Mint cDNA synthesis kit, primed by a TRBC-specific oligonucleotide. After uracil-DNA glycosylase treatment, a first 18-cycle PCR used universal primers M1SS and BC2_uni_R on all cDNA. In the source study's methods: Normalization of each sample was performed by random selection of 1 million high-quality reads, each carrying a distinct molecular identifier. Reads sharing molecular identifiers were discarded rather than binned into consensus sequences. MiTCR, run with a Q25 quality threshold and the strictest error-elimination algorithm, handled CDR3 identification, clonotype clustering and error correction. A nonparametric unseen species model with Euler transformation was used to estimate a lower bound on total TCR beta diversity. In TCRdb, the public reads were trimmed at Q25 with fastp and aligned with MiXCR, with productive beta chains retained. All rows with the same CDR3 protein become a single entry with the most common DNA and genes. TCRdb's processing, not the authors' own work, is the source of the V and J calls. A total of fewer than 950,000 distinct CDR3 sequences appear in this sample, 35% to 40% of them only once. The top ten hold over 10% of the sample.

The CDR3 spans 16 residues, from the cysteine through the phenylalanine. Solely the CDR3 DNA is kept, with 48 bases framed from the first base. The germline V gene yields SQVTM for CDR1 and ANQGSEA for CDR2. The donors were 40 or so Caucasian individuals from Russia, aged roughly 6 to 100 years, who were systemically healthy. Each donor gave about 9.2 milliliters of peripheral blood, drawn into EDTA-treated Vacutainer tubes. PBMCs were isolated by Ficoll-Paque density-gradient centrifugation, with at least 6 million obtained per sample. Trizol reagent was used to extract total RNA from the PBMCs, yielding at least 6 micrograms per sample. Naive CD45RAhigh/CD27high T cell percentages were measured by flow cytometry on a PBMC aliquot from every donor. The research as a whole found: Compared with the aged group, the long-lived group had more naive CD4+ T cells, fewer expanded clones and increased TCR diversity, a pattern suggesting age selection. Donor CMV infection status was unknown, potentially confounding age-related changes in expanded clonotypes. Estimates of total diversity based on one million sequenced T cells were regarded as lower bounds and as underestimates. The percentage of naive T cells measured by flow cytometry correlated strongly with observed TCR beta diversity. Since profiling was done on bulk unsorted PBMCs, naive and antigen-experienced compartments could not be conclusively compared. Observed TCR beta diversity per million T cells fell roughly linearly with age, and a significant reduction was already apparent by age around 36.

A note on this clonotype: Which antigen it targets is not known. Sequence at one end of the junction differs from germline and may be a read error.

The sequence came from a young man in good health. This sequence uses TRBV29-1 and TRBJ1-3; 10 bases in between match TRBD1. Specimen: blood. The DNA sequence follows: TGCAGCGTTGAAGTGTGGGACAGGGGCTCTGGAAACATCATATATTTT. It translates to CSVEVWDRGSGNIIYF.